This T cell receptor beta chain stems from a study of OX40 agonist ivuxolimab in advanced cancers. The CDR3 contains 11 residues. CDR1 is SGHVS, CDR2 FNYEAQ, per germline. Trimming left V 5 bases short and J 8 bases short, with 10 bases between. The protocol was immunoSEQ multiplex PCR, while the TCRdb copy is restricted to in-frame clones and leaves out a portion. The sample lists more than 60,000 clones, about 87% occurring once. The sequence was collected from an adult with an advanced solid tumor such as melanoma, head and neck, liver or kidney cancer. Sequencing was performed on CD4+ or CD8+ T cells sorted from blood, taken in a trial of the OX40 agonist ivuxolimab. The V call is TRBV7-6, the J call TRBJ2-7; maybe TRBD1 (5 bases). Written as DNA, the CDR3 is TGTGCCAGCAGCGGGGCGCTCCAGCAGTACTTC. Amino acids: CASSGALQQYF.